This T cell receptor beta chain was sequenced during a study of blood T cell repertoires in COVID-19. About the research overall: Samples of COVID-19 (acute and convalescent) were obtained from the United States, Italy and Spain. PBMCs, B-cell-depleted T cells, or T cells provided the cDNA or gDNA that made up the material.

Patients in Seattle were enrolled during active infection, then followed longitudinally. Per the original data handling: Amplification of reference gene primers was used by the study to estimate nucleated cell counts. The table came from immunoSEQ multiplex PCR; TCRdb's copy has only in-frame clones and leaves some out. V and J calls and clone size come straight from that table; D and trimming were deduced from the DNA. The data hold 150,000 or so clones, with 85% to 90% observed a single time. This CDR3 is built from 17 residues. The J segment lost 0 bases and the V segment lost 6 bases, leaving 11 bases of the junction unmatched. Germline CDR1 is MNHEY and CDR2 is SMNVEV (reference sequence).

Sample: peripheral blood. The TCR was taken from a woman between 70 and 85 years old with COVID-19, enrolled during active disease. The chain is built from TRBV27 and TRBJ1-5; 7 bases agree with TRBD1. This CDR3 is CASRPRDRAYSNQPQHF. The CDR3 nucleotides read TGTGCCAGCAGACCCCGCGACAGGGCCTATAGCAATCAGCCCCAGCATTTT.